This T cell receptor (beta chain) was sequenced in a study of regulatory T cells in long-lasting Graves disease. Construction of the TCR beta libraries employed iRepertoire HTBI primers in conjunction with Arm-PCR of CDR3 regions. TCRdb fed the multiplex PCR reads into MiXCR, producing one record per CDR3 protein. The table has roughly 380,000 distinct CDR3 sequences, roughly a sixth seen once. Trimming removed 4 bases from V and 1 base from J, with 20 bases in between. CDR1 and CDR2 (germline): LGHNT, FRNRAP. This CDR3 is built from 18 residues. Specified time point: newly diagnosed GD, antithyroid drugs for less than 3 months. TCR sequences were obtained from RNA taken from PBMCs. Patients were from an endocrinology department in Xi'an, China.

The chain uses TRBV12-5 and TRBJ1-5, with D perhaps matching TRBD1 (6 bases). The receptor's source is a female donor with Graves disease. Sample: peripheral blood mononuclear cells (PBMCs), taken at new diagnosis, from a patient treated with antithyroid drugs. CDR3 nucleotides: TGTGCTAGTGGTTCCCATCTCAGGACAGATGTAAGCAATCAGCCCCAGCATTTT. This translates into CASGSHLRTDVSNQPQHF.